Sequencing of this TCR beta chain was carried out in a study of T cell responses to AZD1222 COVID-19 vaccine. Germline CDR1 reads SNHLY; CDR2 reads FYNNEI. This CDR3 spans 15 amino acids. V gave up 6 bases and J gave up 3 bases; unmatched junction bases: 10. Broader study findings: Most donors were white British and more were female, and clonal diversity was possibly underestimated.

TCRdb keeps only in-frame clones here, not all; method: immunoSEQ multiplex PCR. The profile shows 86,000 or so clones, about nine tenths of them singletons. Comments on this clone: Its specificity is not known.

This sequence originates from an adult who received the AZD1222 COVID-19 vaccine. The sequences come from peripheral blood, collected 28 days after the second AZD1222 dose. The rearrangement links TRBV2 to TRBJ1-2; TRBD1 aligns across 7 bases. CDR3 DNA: TGTGCCAGCAGCGAACCTAGACAGGGATACTATGGCTACACCTTC. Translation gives CASSEPRQGYYGYTF.